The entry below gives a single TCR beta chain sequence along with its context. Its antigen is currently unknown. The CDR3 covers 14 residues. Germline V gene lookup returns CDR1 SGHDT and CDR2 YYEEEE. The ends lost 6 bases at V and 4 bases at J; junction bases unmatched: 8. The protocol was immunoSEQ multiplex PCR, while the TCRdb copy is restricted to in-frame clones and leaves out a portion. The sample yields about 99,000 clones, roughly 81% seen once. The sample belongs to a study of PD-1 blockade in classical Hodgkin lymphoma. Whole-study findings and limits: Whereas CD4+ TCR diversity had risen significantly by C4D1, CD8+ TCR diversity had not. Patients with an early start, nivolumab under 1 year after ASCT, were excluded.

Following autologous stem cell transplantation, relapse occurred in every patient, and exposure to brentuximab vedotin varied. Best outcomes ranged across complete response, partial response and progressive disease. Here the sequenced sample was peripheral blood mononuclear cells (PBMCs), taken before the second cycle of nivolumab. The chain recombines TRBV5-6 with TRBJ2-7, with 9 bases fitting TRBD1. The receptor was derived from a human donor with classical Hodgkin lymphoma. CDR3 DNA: TGTGCCAGCAACGCCGGGACAGGGTCTTACGAGCAGTACTTC. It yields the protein CASNAGTGSYEQYF.